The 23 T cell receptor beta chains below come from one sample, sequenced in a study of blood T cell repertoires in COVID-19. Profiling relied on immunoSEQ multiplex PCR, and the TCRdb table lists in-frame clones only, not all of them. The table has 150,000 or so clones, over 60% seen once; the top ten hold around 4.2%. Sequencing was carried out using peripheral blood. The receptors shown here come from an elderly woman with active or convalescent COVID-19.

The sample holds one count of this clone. The CDR3 reads CASSALANTEAFF. For the CDR3, the DNA is TGCGCCAGCAGTGCGTTGGCCAACACTGAAGCTTTCTTT. This sequence joins TRBV10-2 and TRBJ1-1; no definite D call. Germline CDR1 is WSHSY and CDR2 is SAAADI. This CDR3 spans 13 amino acids. Trimming removed 4 bases from V and 2 bases from J, with 8 bases in between.

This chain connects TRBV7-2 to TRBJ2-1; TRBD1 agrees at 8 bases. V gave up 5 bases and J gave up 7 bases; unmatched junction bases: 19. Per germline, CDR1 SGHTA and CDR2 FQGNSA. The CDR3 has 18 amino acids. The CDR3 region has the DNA TGTGCCAGCAGCCCAACAGGGGTAAGCCAGGGGGCGTGGAATGAGCAGTTCTTC. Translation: CASSPTGVSQGAWNEQFF.

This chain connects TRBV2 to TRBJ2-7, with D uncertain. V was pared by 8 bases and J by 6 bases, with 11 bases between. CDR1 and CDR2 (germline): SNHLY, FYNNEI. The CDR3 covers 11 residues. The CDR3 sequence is CASRELREQYF. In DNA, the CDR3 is TGTGCCAGCCGCGAACTTCGCGAGCAGTACTTC.

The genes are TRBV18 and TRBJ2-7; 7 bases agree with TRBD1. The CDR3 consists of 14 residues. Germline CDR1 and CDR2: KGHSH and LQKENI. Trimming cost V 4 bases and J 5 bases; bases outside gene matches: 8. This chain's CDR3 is CASSQRQGSDEQYF. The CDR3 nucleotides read TGTGCCAGCTCACAACGACAGGGCAGCGACGAGCAGTACTTC.

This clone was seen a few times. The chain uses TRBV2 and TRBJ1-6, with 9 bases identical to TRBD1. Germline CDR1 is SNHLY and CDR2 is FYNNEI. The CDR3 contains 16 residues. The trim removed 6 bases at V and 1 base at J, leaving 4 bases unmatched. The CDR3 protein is CASRPGQGSYNSPLHF. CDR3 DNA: TGTGCCAGCAGACCGGGACAGGGTTCCTATAATTCACCCCTCCACTTT.

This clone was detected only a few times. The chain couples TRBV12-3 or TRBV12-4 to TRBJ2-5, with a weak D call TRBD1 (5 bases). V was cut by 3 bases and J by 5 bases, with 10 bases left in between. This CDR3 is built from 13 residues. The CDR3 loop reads CASSLGPGETQYF. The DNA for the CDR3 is TGTGCCAGCAGTTTGGGGCCAGGGGAGACCCAGTACTTC.

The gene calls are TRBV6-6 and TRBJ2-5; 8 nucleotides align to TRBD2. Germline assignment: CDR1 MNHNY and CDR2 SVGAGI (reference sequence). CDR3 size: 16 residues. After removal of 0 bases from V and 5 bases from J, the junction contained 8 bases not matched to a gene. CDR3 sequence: CASSYSKGLAWETQYF. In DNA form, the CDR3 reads TGTGCCAGCAGTTACTCGAAAGGACTAGCCTGGGAGACCCAGTACTTC.

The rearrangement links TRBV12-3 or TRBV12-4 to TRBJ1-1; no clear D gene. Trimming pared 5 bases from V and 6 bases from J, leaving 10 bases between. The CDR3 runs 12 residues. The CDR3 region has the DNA TGTGCCAGCAGTAGGGCGGGTTCTGAAGCTTTCTTT. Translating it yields CASSRAGSEAFF.

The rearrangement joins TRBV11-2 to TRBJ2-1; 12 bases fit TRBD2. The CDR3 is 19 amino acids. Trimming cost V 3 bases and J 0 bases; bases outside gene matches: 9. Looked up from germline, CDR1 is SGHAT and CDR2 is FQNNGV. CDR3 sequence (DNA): TGTGCCAGCAGCTTTAAACTAGCGGGGGGCCAGAGCTCCTACAATGAGCAGTTCTTC. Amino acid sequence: CASSFKLAGGQSSYNEQFF.

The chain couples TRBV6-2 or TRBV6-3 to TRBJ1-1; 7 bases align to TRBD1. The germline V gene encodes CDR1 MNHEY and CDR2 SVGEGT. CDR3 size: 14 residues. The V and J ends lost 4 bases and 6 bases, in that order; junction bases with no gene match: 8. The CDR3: CASSFRGGLAEAFF. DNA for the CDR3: TGTGCCAGCAGTTTTAGAGGGGGCTTAGCTGAAGCTTTCTTT.

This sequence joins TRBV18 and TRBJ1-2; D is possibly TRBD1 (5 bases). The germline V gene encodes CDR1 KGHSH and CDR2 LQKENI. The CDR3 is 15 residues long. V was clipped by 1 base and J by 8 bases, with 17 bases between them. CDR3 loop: CASSPRPGEPWGYTF. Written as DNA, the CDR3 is TGTGCCAGCTCACCACGACCGGGGGAACCTTGGGGCTACACCTTC.

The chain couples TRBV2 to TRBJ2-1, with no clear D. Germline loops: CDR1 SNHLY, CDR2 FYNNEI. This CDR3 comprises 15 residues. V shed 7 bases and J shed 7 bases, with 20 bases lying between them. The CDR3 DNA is TGTGCCAGCACCGACACAAGCCTGCCCTCGAATGAGCAGTTCTTC. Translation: CASTDTSLPSNEQFF.

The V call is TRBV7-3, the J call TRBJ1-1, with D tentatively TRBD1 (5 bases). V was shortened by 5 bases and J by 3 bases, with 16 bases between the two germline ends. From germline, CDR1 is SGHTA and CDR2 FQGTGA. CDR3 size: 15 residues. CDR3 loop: CASSPGIQGHTEAFF. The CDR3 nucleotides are TGTGCCAGCAGCCCCGGTATCCAGGGCCACACTGAAGCTTTCTTT.

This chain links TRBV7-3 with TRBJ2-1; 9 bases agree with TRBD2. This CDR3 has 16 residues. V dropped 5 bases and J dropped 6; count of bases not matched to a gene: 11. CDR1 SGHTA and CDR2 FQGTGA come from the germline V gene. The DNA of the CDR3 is TGTGCCAGCAGCCTCAATCCGGGACTAGCAGGCAATGAGCAGTTCTTC. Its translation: CASSLNPGLAGNEQFF.

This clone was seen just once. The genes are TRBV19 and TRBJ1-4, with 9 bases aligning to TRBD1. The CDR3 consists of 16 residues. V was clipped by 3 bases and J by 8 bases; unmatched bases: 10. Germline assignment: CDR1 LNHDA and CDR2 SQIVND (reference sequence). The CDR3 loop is CASSMSTGTGPEKLFF. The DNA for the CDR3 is TGTGCCAGTAGTATGTCGACCGGGACAGGGCCCGAAAAACTGTTTTTT.

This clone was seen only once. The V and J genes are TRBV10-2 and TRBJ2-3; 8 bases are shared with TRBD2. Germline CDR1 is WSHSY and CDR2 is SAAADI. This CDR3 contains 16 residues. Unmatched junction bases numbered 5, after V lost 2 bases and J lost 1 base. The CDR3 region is CASSERVAGRTDTQYF. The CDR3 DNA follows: TGCGCCAGCAGTGAGCGGGTAGCGGGGCGCACAGATACGCAGTATTTT.

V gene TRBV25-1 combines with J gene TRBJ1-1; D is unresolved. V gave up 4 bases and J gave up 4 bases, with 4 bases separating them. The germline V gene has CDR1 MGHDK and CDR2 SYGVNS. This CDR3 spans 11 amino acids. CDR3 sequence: CASSGLTEAFF. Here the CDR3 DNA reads TGTGCCAGCAGTGGTCTCACTGAAGCTTTCTTT.

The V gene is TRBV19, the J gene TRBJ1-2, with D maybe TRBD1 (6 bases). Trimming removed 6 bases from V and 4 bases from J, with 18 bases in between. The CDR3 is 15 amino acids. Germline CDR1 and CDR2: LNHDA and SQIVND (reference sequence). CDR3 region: CASSPEPGQGYGYTF. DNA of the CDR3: TGTGCCAGTAGCCCCGAACCGGGACAAGGCTATGGCTACACCTTC. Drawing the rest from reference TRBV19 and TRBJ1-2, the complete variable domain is DGGITQSPKYLFRKEGQNVTLSCEQNLNHDAMYWYRQDPGQGLRLIYYSQIVNDFQKGDIAEGYSVSREKKESFPLTVTSAQKNPTAFYLCASSPEPGQGYGYTFGSGTRLTVV.

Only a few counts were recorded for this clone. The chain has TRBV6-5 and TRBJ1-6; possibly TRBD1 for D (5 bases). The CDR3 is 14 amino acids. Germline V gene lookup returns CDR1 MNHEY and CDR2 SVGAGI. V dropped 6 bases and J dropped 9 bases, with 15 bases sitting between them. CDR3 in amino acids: CASRLGGGTSPLHF. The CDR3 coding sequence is TGTGCCAGCAGGCTGGGGGGGGGTACTTCACCCCTCCACTTT.

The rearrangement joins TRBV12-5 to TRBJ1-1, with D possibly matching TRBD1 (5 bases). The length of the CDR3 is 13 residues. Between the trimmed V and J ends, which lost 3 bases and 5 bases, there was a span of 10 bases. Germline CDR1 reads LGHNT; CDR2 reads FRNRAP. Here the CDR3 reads CASGFWGETEAFF. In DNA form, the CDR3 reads TGTGCTAGTGGTTTCTGGGGGGAAACTGAAGCTTTCTTT.

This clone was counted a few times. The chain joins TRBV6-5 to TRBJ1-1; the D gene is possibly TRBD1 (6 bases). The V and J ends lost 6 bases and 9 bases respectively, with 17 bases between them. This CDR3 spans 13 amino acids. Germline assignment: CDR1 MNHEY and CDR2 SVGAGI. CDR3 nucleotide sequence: TGTGCCAGCAGACACTCCAGGACAGCCCAAGCTTTCTTT. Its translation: CASRHSRTAQAFF.

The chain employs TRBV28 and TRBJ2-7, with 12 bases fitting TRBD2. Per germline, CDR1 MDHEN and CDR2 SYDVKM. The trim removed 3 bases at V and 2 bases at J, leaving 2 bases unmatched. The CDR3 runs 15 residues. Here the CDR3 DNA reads TGTGCCAGCAGTTTCGCTAGCGGGGGGGCCTACGAGCAGTACTTC. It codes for CASSFASGGAYEQYF. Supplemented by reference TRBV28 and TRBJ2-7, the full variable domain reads DVKVTQSSRYLVKRTGEKVFLECVQDMDHENMFWYRQDPGLGLRLIYFSYDVKMKEKGDIPEGYSVSREKKERFSLILESASTNQTSMYLCASSFASGGAYEQYFGPGTRLTVT.

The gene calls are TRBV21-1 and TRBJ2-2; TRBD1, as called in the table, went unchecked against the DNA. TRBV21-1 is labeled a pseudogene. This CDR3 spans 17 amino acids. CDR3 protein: CASSKNHRITNTGELFF. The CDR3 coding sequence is TGTGCCAGCAGCAAAAATCACAGGATCACGAACACCGGGGAGCTGTTTTTT.